A selection of T cell receptor beta chains follows, all from one sample in a study of T cell responses to AZD1222 COVID-19 vaccine. Libraries were prepared by immunoSEQ multiplex PCR; TCRdb keeps only in-frame clonotypes and omits some of them. This table holds 98,000 or so clones, roughly 93% found once. The sample in question was peripheral blood, obtained on day 0 of AZD1222 vaccination. The receptors shown here come from an adult in good health. Each CDR3 is given with its conserved first and last residue. A D gene is named only where the DNA matches it firmly. Expanded clones get a size class; other rows say once, few or many, or leave the size out.

TRBJ2-7 | once | TRBD2 | TRBV18 | CASSPSSGSYEQYF | TGTGCCAGCTCACCCTCTAGCGGCTCCTACGAGCAGTACTTC
TRBJ2-1 | - | TRBD2 | TRBV2 | CASSPGLGYNEQFF | TGTGCCAGCAGTCCGGGACTAGGATACAATGAGCAGTTCTTC
TRBJ2-1 | - | TRBD2 | TRBV5-1 | CASSFLAGEGGNEQFF | TGCGCCAGCAGCTTTCTAGCGGGAGAAGGGGGCAATGAGCAGTTCTTC
TRBJ2-7 | - | - | TRBV7-9 | CASSLGFFYEQYF | TGTGCCAGCAGCTTAGGATTCTTCTACGAGCAGTACTTC
TRBJ2-2 | - | - | TRBV7-2 | CASSPSGTGELFF | TGTGCCAGCAGCCCCTCGGGCACCGGGGAGCTGTTTTTT
TRBJ1-2 | - | - | TRBV24-1 | CATSDLEGRYGYTF | TGTGCCACCAGTGATTTGGAGGGCCGCTATGGCTACACCTTC
TRBJ2-7 | - | TRBD1 | TRBV28 | CASSRGQGVEQYF | TGTGCCAGCAGTAGGGGACAGGGGGTTGAGCAGTACTTC
TRBJ2-5 | - | TRBD1 | TRBV12-3/TRBV12-4 | CASSLTGIETQYF | TGTGCCAGCAGCCTGACAGGGATTGAGACCCAGTACTTC
TRBJ2-4 | - | TRBD1 | TRBV18 | CASSGTGVNIQYF | TGTGCCAGCTCCGGGACAGGCGTTAACATTCAGTACTTC
TRBJ2-2 | - | - | TRBV11-3 | CASSPGVGPGELFF | TGTGCCAGCAGCCCAGGGGTGGGTCCCGGGGAGCTGTTTTTT
TRBJ2-7 | once | - | TRBV28 | CASSSSGTDSYEQYF | TGTGCCAGCAGTTCCTCCGGGACGGACTCCTACGAGCAGTACTTC
TRBJ2-3 | many | TRBD1 | TRBV2 | CASRRDRGTDTQYF | TGTGCCAGCAGACGGGACAGGGGCACAGATACGCAGTATTTT
TRBJ2-7 | - | TRBD1 | TRBV29-1 | CSFRDRGLEQYF | TGCAGCTTCCGGGACAGGGGCCTCGAGCAGTACTTC
TRBJ1-1 | - | - | TRBV3-1/TRBV3-2 | CASRGATEAFF | TGTGCCAGCAGAGGGGCCACTGAAGCTTTCTTT
TRBJ2-2 | - | TRBD2 | TRBV5-1 | CASSLSGSKTGELFF | TGCGCCAGCAGCTTAAGCGGGAGTAAAACCGGGGAGCTGTTTTTT
TRBJ2-7 | - | - | TRBV4-3 | CASSQDAAFLCEQYF | TGCGCCAGCAGCCAAGATGCGGCCTTCTTATGCGAGCAGTACTTC
TRBJ2-2 | - | TRBD1 | TRBV10-3 | CAILTGEGGELFF | TGTGCCATCCTTACAGGGGAAGGCGGGGAGCTGTTTTTT
TRBJ1-4 | - | - | TRBV5-5 | CASSLLGPGTNEKLFF | TGTGCCAGCAGCTTGCTGGGCCCGGGGACTAATGAAAAACTGTTTTTT
TRBJ2-2 | - | TRBD2 | TRBV5-1 | CASSSPSGRAAGELFF | TGCGCCAGCAGCTCCCCTAGCGGGAGGGCCGCCGGGGAGCTGTTTTTT
TRBJ2-5 | - | - | TRBV21-1 | CASSKSILSDRPFTRRTQYF | TGTGCCAGCAGCAAATCGATCCTATCGGACAGACCTTTTACAAGGAGGACCCAGTACTTC
TRBJ2-6 | - | - | TRBV5-1 | CASSLSGANVLTF | TGCGCCAGCAGCTTGAGCGGGGCCAACGTCCTGACTTTC
TRBJ1-4 | - | - | TRBV27 | CASSLSGEKLFF | TGTGCCAGCAGTTTATCAGGCGAAAAACTGTTTTTT
TRBJ2-1 | - | TRBD2 | TRBV5-5 | CASSRTSGGSYNEQFF | TGTGCCAGCAGCCGGACTAGCGGGGGCTCCTACAATGAGCAGTTCTTC
TRBJ1-4 | once | TRBD1 | TRBV30 | CAWSPGPGGNEKLFF | TGTGCCTGGAGTCCAGGTCCAGGGGGAAATGAAAAACTGTTTTTT
TRBJ1-5 | - | - | TRBV15 | CATSRDRGLLATQHF | TGTGCCACCAGCAGAGATAGGGGCCTACTTGCGACCCAGCATTTT
TRBJ1-2 | - | TRBD1 | TRBV5-6 | CASSPNPGGGYGYTF | TGTGCCAGCAGCCCCAACCCAGGGGGTGGATATGGCTACACCTTC
TRBJ2-6 | once | - | TRBV10-3 | CAILGGGGGANVLTF | TGTGCCATCCTGGGAGGGGGAGGTGGGGCCAACGTCCTGACTTTC
TRBJ1-2 | - | TRBD1 | TRBV10-3 | CAISESRQGLGYTF | TGTGCCATCAGTGAGTCCCGACAGGGGCTGGGCTACACCTTC
TRBJ2-3 | - | - | TRBV30 | CAWSVTADTQYF | TGTGCCTGGAGTGTGACAGCAGATACGCAGTATTTT
TRBJ1-1 | - | - | TRBV11-3 | CASSLVGPEAFF | TGTGCCAGCAGCTTAGTGGGACCTGAAGCTTTCTTT
TRBJ2-3 | once | TRBD2 | TRBV3-1/TRBV3-2 | CASSQAGTSGVTDTQYF | TGTGCCAGCAGCCAAGCGGGGACTAGCGGAGTCACAGATACGCAGTATTTT
TRBJ2-7 | - | - | TRBV6-5 | CASSYGRPTYEQYF | TGTGCCAGCAGTTACGGCAGGCCTACCTACGAGCAGTACTTC
TRBJ2-7 | - | TRBD1 | TRBV13 | CASSRQGGSYEQYF | TGTGCCAGCAGTCGACAGGGGGGGTCCTACGAGCAGTACTTC
TRBJ2-7 | - | - | TRBV5-1 | CASSWQGHEQYF | TGCGCCAGCAGCTGGCAGGGACACGAGCAGTACTTC
TRBJ1-1 | - | - | TRBV6-5 | CASARAYRDTEAFF | TGTGCCAGCGCTAGGGCTTATCGGGACACTGAAGCTTTCTTT
TRBJ2-3 | - | - | TRBV3-1/TRBV3-2 | CASSQELGGFPSTDTQYF | TGTGCCAGCAGCCAAGAGTTGGGGGGTTTCCCTAGCACAGATACGCAGTATTTT
TRBJ2-7 | - | TRBD1 | TRBV5-4 | CASVSGQGYEQYF | TGTGCCAGCGTATCGGGACAGGGCTACGAGCAGTACTTC
TRBJ2-2 | - | TRBD2 | TRBV18 | CASSPPLAGGTGELFF | TGTGCCAGCTCGCCCCCGCTAGCGGGAGGTACCGGGGAGCTGTTTTTT
TRBJ2-7 | - | TRBD2 | TRBV2 | CASKRTSGLYEQYF | TGTGCCAGCAAAAGGACTAGCGGGTTGTACGAGCAGTACTTC
TRBJ2-1 | - | - | TRBV28 | CASSLKSDNEQFF | TGTGCCAGCAGTTTAAAATCCGACAATGAGCAGTTCTTC
TRBJ2-7 | - | - | TRBV18 | CASSGASEGLSYEQYF | TGTGCCAGCTCAGGAGCAAGCGAGGGTCTCTCCTACGAGCAGTACTTC
TRBJ2-1 | - | TRBD1 | TRBV5-6 | CASSLAGQDPSNEQFF | TGTGCCAGCAGCTTGGCCGGACAGGACCCCTCCAATGAGCAGTTCTTC
TRBJ2-7 | - | TRBD2 | TRBV6-1 | CASSEGLAGVSYEQYF | TGTGCCAGCAGTGAAGGACTAGCGGGAGTCTCCTACGAGCAGTACTTC
TRBJ1-6 | - | - | TRBV5-5 | CASSLGGSPLHF | TGTGCCAGCAGCCTGGGGGGTTCACCCCTCCACTTT
TRBJ2-7 | - | - | TRBV10-3 | CAISDVLERSYEQYF | TGTGCCATCAGTGATGTACTAGAGCGGTCCTACGAGCAGTACTTC
TRBJ1-2 | - | TRBD1 | TRBV6-5 | CASTNGGQGGYTF | TGTGCCAGCACCAACGGGGGACAGGGGGGCTACACCTTC
TRBJ1-2 | - | - | TRBV9 | CASSDRGNYGYTF | TGTGCCAGCAGCGATCGGGGTAACTATGGCTACACCTTC
TRBJ2-7 | - | TRBD2 | TRBV18 | CASSPPNLAGVGDEQYF | TGTGCCAGCTCACCCCCAAATCTAGCGGGAGTTGGCGACGAGCAGTACTTC
TRBJ2-3 | - | - | TRBV2 | CASNRGATDTQYF | TGTGCCAGTAACCGGGGAGCCACAGATACGCAGTATTTT
TRBJ2-1 | - | - | TRBV6-5 | CASSYGASLGDEQFF | TGTGCCAGCAGTTACGGCGCCTCCCTAGGAGATGAGCAGTTCTTC
TRBJ2-7 | - | - | TRBV7-2 | CASSTNRYAWEQYF | TGTGCCAGCAGCACGAACCGATATGCGTGGGAGCAGTACTTC
TRBJ1-2 | - | - | TRBV4-1 | CASSQLYRRDGYTF | TGCGCCAGCAGCCAACTGTACAGGAGGGATGGCTACACCTTC
TRBJ2-1 | few | - | TRBV3-1/TRBV3-2 | CASSQGASYNEQFF | TGTGCCAGCAGCCAAGGGGCTTCCTACAATGAGCAGTTCTTC
TRBJ2-7 | once | TRBD1 | TRBV28 | CASSRQGPGYEQYF | TGTGCCAGCAGTCGACAGGGCCCCGGGTACGAGCAGTACTTC
TRBJ1-5 | - | - | TRBV2 | CASSSPGAVKPQHF | TGTGCCAGCAGTTCTCCGGGAGCCGTTAAGCCCCAGCATTTT
TRBJ1-1 | - | - | TRBV19 | CASSIIPSEAFF | TGTGCCAGTAGTATTATCCCTTCTGAAGCTTTCTTT
TRBJ2-4 | - | - | TRBV11-2 | CASSHFRGRKNIQYF | TGTGCCAGCAGCCACTTCCGGGGCCGGAAAAACATTCAGTACTTC
TRBJ2-2 | - | - | TRBV30 | CAWSVRGTGELFF | TGTGCCTGGAGTGTAAGGGGGACTGGGGAGCTGTTTTTT
TRBJ1-3 | - | TRBD1 | TRBV6-5 | CASGYRGSGNTIYF | TGTGCCAGCGGCTACAGGGGCTCTGGAAACACCATATATTTT